This T cell receptor beta chain was identified in a study of human versus mouse CDR3 diversity and MHC coevolution. Concerning this clone itself: Its specificity is unknown.

Measured with immunoSEQ multiplex PCR; TCRdb has only the in-frame clones, and not every one. The sample lists about 81,000 clones; about 93% were seen once. Study results and caveats: Human CDR3s averaged more deletions and insertions than mouse CDR3s.

This CDR3 has 13 amino acids. After removal of 3 bases from V and 3 bases from J, the junction contained 2 bases not matched to a gene. CDR1 and CDR2 from the germline V gene are MNHEY and SMNVEV (reference sequence). Sorting isolated naive CD4 T cells lacking CD45RO and expressing CD62L. What was sequenced was naive CD4+ T cells from blood. The subset denotes: CD45RO-negative CD62L-positive naive CD4 T cells. The J gene is TRBJ2-7, the V gene TRBV27; 7 nucleotides agree with TRBD2. The source is a person aged 30 to 70 in good health. The CDR3 here is CASSFRGGYEQYF. CDR3 DNA: TGTGCCAGCAGTTTCCGCGGGGGCTACGAGCAGTACTTC.